In this sample, the clone carrying this T cell receptor (beta chain) turned up a few times. The sample is drawn from a study of T cells in tuberculosis. In the study overall: T cells were selected with CD1B tetramers loaded with glucose monomycolate. IGRA-negative adolescents, IGRA-positive adolescents with latent tuberculosis and adults with active tuberculosis formed this South African cohort.

The CDR3 loop spans 15 amino acids. Trimming removed 3 bases from V and 4 bases from J; junction bases left unmatched: 4. CDR1 and CDR2 from the germline V gene are MDHEN and SYDVKM. The table came from immunoSEQ multiplex PCR; TCRdb's copy has only in-frame clones and leaves some out. The sample has 25,000 to 35,000 clones, approximately 93% seen once; the top ten hold 4.9%. At study entry, adolescents had tuberculin skin tests and IGRA screening. The chain joins TRBV28 to TRBJ1-1, with TRBD1 matching 11 bases. What was sequenced was PBMCs. This TCR came from a donor aged 10-35 years with latent tuberculosis or without tuberculosis infection. The CDR3 sequence: CASSLDRGPLTEAFF. Written as DNA, the CDR3 is TGTGCCAGCAGTTTGGACAGGGGGCCGCTCACTGAAGCTTTCTTT. Full variable domain (missing parts from reference TRBV28 and TRBJ1-1): DVKVTQSSRYLVKRTGEKVFLECVQDMDHENMFWYRQDPGLGLRLIYFSYDVKMKEKGDIPEGYSVSREKKERFSLILESASTNQTSMYLCASSLDRGPLTEAFFGQGTRLTVV.